This TCR beta chain was recovered during a study of OX40 agonist ivuxolimab in advanced cancers. In the study overall: Enrollees could have had prior anti-PD-1, anti-PD-L1 or anti-CTLA-4 therapy, which 40% to 45% had received. Study findings and constraints: The work left the antigen specificity of expanded peripheral T cells undetermined.

Exclusion of a patient followed from autoimmune disease history or systemic immunosuppression. At baseline, cycle 4 day 1, and cycle 7 day 1, blood was sampled. Germline lookup yields CDR1 SGHNT and CDR2 YYREEE (reference sequence). With V trimmed by 4 bases and J by 4 bases, 4 bases remained unmatched. CDR3 size: 14 residues. TCRdb's copy holds only in-frame clones and misses some; the assay was immunoSEQ multiplex PCR. Seen here are roughly 38,000 clones, about 83% observed once, and the top ten hold about a third. As to this clone: The antigen is not known.

J is TRBJ2-5 and V is TRBV5-4, with TRBD1 matching over 10 bases. This clonotype was obtained from an adult with an advanced solid tumor such as melanoma, head and neck, liver or kidney cancer. Sample: CD4+ or CD8+ T cells sorted from blood, taken in a trial of the OX40 agonist ivuxolimab. DNA for the CDR3: TGTGCCAGCAGCCACCGGGACAGGGGAGAGACCCAGTACTTC. Translation gives CASSHRDRGETQYF.